These 25 T cell receptor beta chains were all obtained from the same sample, sequenced in a study of radiation and T cells in renal cell carcinoma. Clones were read by immunoSEQ multiplex PCR, and TCRdb kept only the in-frame ones, dropping some. The table includes around 170,000 clones, about 87% detected once. The sample's time point: blood 4 weeks post-SBRT, at nephrectomy. Treatment here: 15 Gy SBRT to primary tumor, nephrectomy 4 weeks later. The source was blood, collected from a patient whose treatment included radiotherapy and nephrectomy. The receptors were gathered from a woman between 50 and 59 years old with renal cell carcinoma.

CDR3 residues: CASSQEAGGRQETQYF. Here the CDR3 DNA reads TGCGCCAGCAGCCAAGAAGCGGGGGGGCGCCAAGAGACCCAGTACTTC. The genes are TRBV4-3 and TRBJ2-5; the match to TRBD2 covers 10 bases. Germline CDR1 and CDR2: LGHNA and YSLEER. The CDR3 runs to 16 residues. V trimming: 0 bases; J trimming: 1 base; junction bases outside the gene matches: 2.

Details on this clone: Other DNA sequences in this specimen translate into the identical CDR3. The chain has TRBV18 and TRBJ2-7; 8 positions match TRBD1. The CDR3 is 14 residues long. With V trimmed by 3 bases and J by 2 bases, 3 bases remained unmatched. Germline V gives CDR1 KGHSH, CDR2 LQKENI. DNA for the CDR3: TGTGCCAGCTCACCGGGGACAGGTCCCTACGAGCAGTACTTC. Its translation is CASSPGTGPYEQYF.

V usage is TRBV5-1 and J usage is TRBJ2-5; 8 nucleotides agree with TRBD2. Germline CDR1 and CDR2: SGHRS and YFSETQ. The CDR3 has 15 amino acids. The ends lost 0 bases at V and 4 bases at J; junction bases unmatched: 5. CDR3 region: CASSLVPSGSETQYF. Written as DNA, the CDR3 is TGCGCCAGCAGCTTGGTCCCTAGCGGGTCAGAGACCCAGTACTTC.

V gene TRBV2 combines with J gene TRBJ1-2; D gene unclear. Deletions cut 7 bases from V and 7 bases from J, with 7 bases between. From germline, CDR1 is SNHLY and CDR2 FYNNEI. The CDR3 covers 10 residues. CDR3 in amino acids: CASTLSGYTF. In DNA, the CDR3 is TGTGCCAGCACCCTGTCTGGCTACACCTTC.

This clone was recorded a few times. The CDR3 region is CASSTPGTDYGYTF. For the CDR3, the DNA is TGCGCCAGCAGCACGCCGGGGACGGACTATGGCTACACCTTC. The chain joins TRBV4-1 to TRBJ1-2; TRBD1 might be the D (5 bases). Germline CDR1 and CDR2: MGHRA and YSYEKL. CDR3 length: 14 residues. Trimming removed 5 bases from V and 3 bases from J, with 13 bases in between.

This chain uses TRBV7-9 with TRBJ1-5; D remains ambiguous. V was trimmed by 0 bases and J by 3 bases, leaving 9 bases between them. The V gene's germline CDR1 is SEHNR and CDR2 FQNEAQ (reference sequence). The CDR3 sequence is 15 residues long. DNA of the CDR3: TGTGCCAGCAGCTTAGCGCTCGGGGACAATCAGCCCCAGCATTTT. Protein sequence: CASSLALGDNQPQHF. The whole variable domain, filled in from reference TRBV7-9 and TRBJ1-5, reads DTGVSQNPRHKITKRGQNVTFRCDPISEHNRLYWYRQTLGQGPEFLTYFQNEAQLEKSRLLSDRFSAERPKGSFSTLEIQRTEQGDSAMYLCASSLALGDNQPQHFGDGTRLSIL.

The chain links TRBV5-8 to TRBJ2-3; TRBD2 matches 12 bases. Trimming at V came to 9 bases and at J to 2 bases, leaving 7 bases not matched to a gene. Germline V gene lookup returns CDR1 SGHTS and CDR2 YDEGEE. The length of the CDR3 is 15 residues. The CDR3 sequence is CATAGLAGYTDTQYF. The CDR3, as DNA: TGTGCCACCGCCGGACTAGCGGGATACACAGATACGCAGTATTTT. Full variable domain (outside the CDR3, taken from reference TRBV5-8 and TRBJ2-3): EAGVTQSPTHLIKTRGQQATLRCSPISGHTSVYWYQQALGLGLQFLLWYDEGEERNRGNFPPRFSGRQFPNYSSELNVNALELEDSALYLCATAGLAGYTDTQYFGPGTRLTVL.

A word on this clone: This same CDR3 is encoded by further DNA sequences in the sample. The V gene is TRBV13, the J gene TRBJ1-6; D is uncertain. The CDR3 consists of 15 residues. The germline gives CDR1 PRHDT, CDR2 FYEKMQ (reference sequence). The ends were cut back, 0 bases at V and 6 bases at J, with 9 bases in the middle. The CDR3 sequence is CASSLGGPGNSPLHF. The CDR3 DNA sequence: TGTGCCAGCAGCTTAGGCGGACCGGGTAATTCACCCCTCCACTTT. The full variable domain, in which reference TRBV13 and TRBJ1-6 provide the parts outside the CDR3, is AAGVIQSPRHLIKEKRETATLKCYPIPRHDTVYWYQQGPGQDPQFLISFYEKMQSDKGSIPDRFSAQQFSDYHSELNMSSLELGDSALYFCASSLGGPGNSPLHFGNGTRLTVT.

This clone showed up just a few times. The gene calls are TRBV15 and TRBJ1-1; the D is unclear. CDR1 and CDR2 (germline): LNHNV, YYDKDF (reference sequence). There are 11 residues in the CDR3. Trimming cost V 6 bases and J 6 bases, with 8 bases left between them. The CDR3 nucleotides are TGTGCCACCAGGCTAAGAGCTGAAGCTTTCTTT. Its translation is CATRLRAEAFF.

The chain combines TRBV7-6 with TRBJ2-1; TRBD2 is a possible D gene (6 bases). The CDR3 length is 15 residues. Trimming pared 4 bases from V and 0 bases from J, leaving 10 bases between. In germline, CDR1 is SGHVS, CDR2 FNYEAQ. The CDR3 DNA reads TGTGCCAGCAGCTCGCGGGGTAACTCCTACAATGAGCAGTTCTTC. This translates into CASSSRGNSYNEQFF. The full variable domain, with the rest looked up from reference TRBV7-6 and TRBJ2-1, is GAGVSQSPRYKVTKRGQDVALRCDPISGHVSLYWYRQALGQGPEFLTYFNYEAQQDKSGLPNDRFSAERPEGSISTLTIQRTEQRDSAMYRCASSSRGNSYNEQFFGPGTRLTVL.

The CDR3 region has the DNA TGTGCCAGTAGTATTGGGCAAAACAATGAGCAGTTCTTC. Translating it yields CASSIGQNNEQFF. This chain joins TRBV19 and TRBJ2-1; D ambiguous. The CDR3 has 13 amino acids. CDR1 LNHDA and CDR2 SQIVND come from the germline V gene (reference sequence). Between the trimmed V and J ends, which lost 3 bases and 5 bases, there was a span of 8 bases.

The chain joins TRBV5-1 to TRBJ2-1, with no clear D. Trimming took 4 bases from V and 7 from J, leaving 12 bases between them. The length of the CDR3 is 13 residues. Looked up from germline, CDR1 is SGHRS and CDR2 is YFSETQ. CDR3 in DNA: TGCGCCAGCAGCCCCCCTCTACGGAATGAGCAGTTCTTC. Translation gives CASSPPLRNEQFF. Full variable domain (rest looked up from reference TRBV5-1 and TRBJ2-1): KAGVTQTPRYLIKTRGQQVTLSCSPISGHRSVSWYQQTPGQGLQFLFEYFSETQRNKGNFPGRFSGRQFSNSRSEMNVSTLELGDSALYLCASSPPLRNEQFFGPGTRLTVL.

The V call is TRBV13, the J call TRBJ2-2; 8 bases are a match to TRBD1. From germline, CDR1 is PRHDT and CDR2 FYEKMQ (reference sequence). The J segment lost 0 bases and the V segment lost 3 bases, leaving 3 bases of the junction unmatched. This CDR3 comprises 16 residues. The CDR3 DNA reads as TGTGCCAGCAGCTTGGGACAGGTCTCGAACACCGGGGAGCTGTTTTTT. This gives the protein CASSLGQVSNTGELFF. The full variable domain, with the rest looked up from reference TRBV13 and TRBJ2-2, is AAGVIQSPRHLIKEKRETATLKCYPIPRHDTVYWYQQGPGQDPQFLISFYEKMQSDKGSIPDRFSAQQFSDYHSELNMSSLELGDSALYFCASSLGQVSNTGELFFGEGSRLTVL.

The chain is built from TRBV6-5 and TRBJ1-2; a weak D match, TRBD1 (6 bases). Germline-derived CDR1 and CDR2 are MNHEY and SVGAGI. This CDR3 has 16 residues. The V end lost 2 bases, the J end lost 3 bases, and 16 bases lay between the germline ends. The CDR3 region has the DNA TGTGCCAGCAGTTACGATGTACAGGGCAACGACTATGGCTACACCTTC. Residues: CASSYDVQGNDYGYTF.

This chain connects TRBV5-6 to TRBJ2-7; 7 bases fit TRBD1. This CDR3 contains 13 residues. Losses at the gene ends were 6 bases for V and 0 bases for J; bases not matched to a gene: 3. The V gene's germline CDR1 is SGHDT and CDR2 YYEEEE. The CDR3, as DNA: TGTGCCAGCAACCGGGACAGCTCCTACGAGCAGTACTTC. Amino acid sequence: CASNRDSSYEQYF.

The rearrangement links TRBV5-5 to TRBJ2-7, with 8 nucleotides matching TRBD1. Germline loops: CDR1 SGHKS, CDR2 YYEKEE (reference sequence). Trimming at V came to 4 bases and at J to 2 bases, leaving 8 bases not matched to a gene. The CDR3 extends over 15 amino acids. CDR3 in amino acids: CASSIALDRAYEQYF. The CDR3 nucleotides are TGTGCCAGCAGCATAGCCCTGGACAGGGCCTACGAGCAGTACTTC.

V usage is TRBV6-5 and J usage is TRBJ1-5; TRBD1 aligns across 7 bases. Trimming took 6 bases from V and 0 from J; bases not matched to a gene: 5. The germline gives CDR1 MNHEY, CDR2 SVGAGI. The CDR3 is 15 residues long. The CDR3: CASRETGNSNQPQHF. The CDR3, as DNA: TGTGCCAGCAGAGAGACAGGGAATAGCAATCAGCCCCAGCATTTT.

This chain links TRBV6-5 with TRBJ1-1, with TRBD1 as a possible D gene (6 bases). Per the germline V gene, CDR1 is MNHEY and CDR2 is SVGAGI. Trimming stripped 4 bases from V and 4 bases from J, with 13 bases between. The CDR3 is made up of 14 amino acids. CDR3 in DNA: TGTGCCAGCAGTTTCACAGGGCTTGGCACTGAAGCTTTCTTT. Its protein is CASSFTGLGTEAFF.

This rearrangement joins TRBV19 to TRBJ1-6, with D unclear. Trimming stripped 2 bases from V and 0 bases from J, with 11 bases between. The CDR3 consists of 17 residues. Germline CDR1 reads LNHDA; CDR2 reads SQIVND (reference sequence). CDR3 nucleotide sequence: TGTGCCAGTAGTATATCGGTCCGACGCTCCTATAATTCACCCCTCCACTTT. Translating gives CASSISVRRSYNSPLHF.

The gene calls are TRBV2 and TRBJ2-7; D may correspond to TRBD1 or TRBD2 (5 bases each). V was shortened by 4 bases and J by 2 bases, with 12 bases between the two germline ends. Per germline, CDR1 SNHLY and CDR2 FYNNEI. The CDR3 is 14 residues long. The CDR3 loop reads CASSGSGPPYEQYF. In DNA form, the CDR3 reads TGTGCCAGCAGTGGGTCGGGACCCCCCTACGAGCAGTACTTC.

This sequence joins TRBV6-4 and TRBJ1-1; tentative D call: TRBD1 (6 bases). This CDR3 contains 14 residues. Germline V gene lookup returns CDR1 MRHNA and CDR2 SNTAGT. Trimming cost V 0 bases and J 4 bases, with 9 bases left between them. The CDR3 region has the DNA TGTGCCAGCAGTGACTCAAGGACAGCCACTGAAGCTTTCTTT. It specifies CASSDSRTATEAFF.

The genes are TRBV7-6 and TRBJ2-5; D might be TRBD2 (7 bases). V was trimmed by 1 base and J by 5 bases, leaving 14 bases between them. The germline V gene has CDR1 SGHVS and CDR2 FNYEAQ. The CDR3 is made up of 15 amino acids. The CDR3 region has the DNA TGTGCCAGCAGCTTAGACGTGGGGGGGCCTGAGACCCAGTACTTC. Amino acids: CASSLDVGGPETQYF.

As for this clone: Other DNA variants within this sample encode the same CDR3. The chain recombines TRBV7-2 with TRBJ2-7, with D unresolved. The CDR3 consists of 11 residues. From germline, CDR1 is SGHTA and CDR2 FQGNSA. Trimming shortened V by 5 bases and J by 2 bases, and 4 bases separated the two germline ends. The DNA for the CDR3 is TGTGCCAGCAGCCTTACCTACGAGCAGTACTTC. It specifies CASSLTYEQYF.

This rearrangement joins TRBV6-1 to TRBJ2-1; D gene uncertain. V lost 1 base, J lost 7 bases, and 14 bases lay in between. The V gene's germline CDR1 is MNHNS and CDR2 SASEGT. The CDR3 is 15 amino acids. The CDR3, as DNA: TGTGCCAGCAGTGAAGACGGCAGACCAAGGAATGAGCAGTTCTTC. It codes for CASSEDGRPRNEQFF.

This chain uses TRBV19 with TRBJ1-2, with 8 bases aligning to TRBD1. Per the germline V gene, CDR1 is LNHDA and CDR2 is SQIVND (reference sequence). The CDR3 contains 17 residues. V lost 1 base to trimming and J lost 0 bases; unmatched junction nucleotides: 7. CDR3 in DNA: TGTGCCAGTAGTATAGGACAGGGGCGAAGACCTAACTATGGCTACACCTTC. Its protein is CASSIGQGRRPNYGYTF.